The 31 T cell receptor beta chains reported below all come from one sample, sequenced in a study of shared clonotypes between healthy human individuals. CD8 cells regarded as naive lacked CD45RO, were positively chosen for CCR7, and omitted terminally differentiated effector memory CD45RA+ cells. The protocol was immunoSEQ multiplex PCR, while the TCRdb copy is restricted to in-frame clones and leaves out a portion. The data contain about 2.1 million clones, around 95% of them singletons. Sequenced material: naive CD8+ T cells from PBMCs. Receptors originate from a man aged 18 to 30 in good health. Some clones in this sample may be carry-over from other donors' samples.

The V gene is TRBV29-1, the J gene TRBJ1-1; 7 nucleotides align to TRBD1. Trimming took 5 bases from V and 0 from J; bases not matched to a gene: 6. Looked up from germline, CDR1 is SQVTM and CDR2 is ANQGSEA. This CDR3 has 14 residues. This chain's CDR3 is CSVRDRTMNTEAFF. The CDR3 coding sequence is TGCAGCGTTCGGGACAGAACCATGAACACTGAAGCTTTCTTT.

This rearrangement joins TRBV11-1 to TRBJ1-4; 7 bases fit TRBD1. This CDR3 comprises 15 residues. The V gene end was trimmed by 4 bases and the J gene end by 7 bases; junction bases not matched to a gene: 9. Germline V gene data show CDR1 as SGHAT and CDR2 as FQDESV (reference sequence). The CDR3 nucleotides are TGTGCCAGCAGCTCAAGGGGGCAACGGAGTGAAAAACTGTTTTTT. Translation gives CASSSRGQRSEKLFF.

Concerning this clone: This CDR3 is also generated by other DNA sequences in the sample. The DNA of the CDR3 is TGTGCCAGCAGCGGACTAGCGGATGAGCAGTTCTTC. Protein product: CASSGLADEQFF. The chain recombines TRBV7-9 with TRBJ2-1; 10 bases map to TRBD2. In germline, CDR1 is SEHNR, CDR2 FQNEAQ (reference sequence). Trimming cost V 5 bases and J 8 bases; bases outside gene matches: 0. The CDR3 extends over 12 amino acids.

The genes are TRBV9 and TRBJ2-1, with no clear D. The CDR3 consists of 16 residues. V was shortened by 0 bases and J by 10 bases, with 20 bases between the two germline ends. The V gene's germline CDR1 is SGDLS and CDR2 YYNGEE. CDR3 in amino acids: CASSVGLGPLVGEQFF. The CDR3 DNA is TGTGCCAGCAGCGTAGGTTTAGGGCCCCTCGTGGGAGAGCAGTTCTTC.

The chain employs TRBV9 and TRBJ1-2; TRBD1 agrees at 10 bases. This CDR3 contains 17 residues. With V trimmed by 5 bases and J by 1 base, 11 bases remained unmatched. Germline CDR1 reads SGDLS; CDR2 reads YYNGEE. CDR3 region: CASRGQGQGNLNYGYTF. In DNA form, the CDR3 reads TGTGCCAGCAGGGGTCAGGGACAGGGGAACCTTAACTATGGCTACACCTTC.

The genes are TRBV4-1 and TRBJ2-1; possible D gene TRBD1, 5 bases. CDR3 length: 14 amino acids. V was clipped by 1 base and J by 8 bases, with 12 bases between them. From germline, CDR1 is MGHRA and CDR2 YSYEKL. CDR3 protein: CASSQVKWGYEQFF. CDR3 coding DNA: TGCGCCAGCAGCCAAGTCAAGTGGGGCTATGAGCAGTTCTTC.

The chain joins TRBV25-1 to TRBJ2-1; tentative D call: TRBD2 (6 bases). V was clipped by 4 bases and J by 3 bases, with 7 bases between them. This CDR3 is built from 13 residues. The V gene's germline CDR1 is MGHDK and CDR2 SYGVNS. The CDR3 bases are TGTGCCAGCAGTGTTAGCGGCTACAATGAGCAGTTCTTC. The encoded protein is CASSVSGYNEQFF.

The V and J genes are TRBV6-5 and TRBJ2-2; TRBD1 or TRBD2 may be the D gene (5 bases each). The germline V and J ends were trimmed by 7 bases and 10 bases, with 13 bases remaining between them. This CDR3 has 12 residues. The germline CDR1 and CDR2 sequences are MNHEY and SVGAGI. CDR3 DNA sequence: TGTGCCAGCAATCACGGGACGTCGGAGCTGTTTTTT. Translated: CASNHGTSELFF.

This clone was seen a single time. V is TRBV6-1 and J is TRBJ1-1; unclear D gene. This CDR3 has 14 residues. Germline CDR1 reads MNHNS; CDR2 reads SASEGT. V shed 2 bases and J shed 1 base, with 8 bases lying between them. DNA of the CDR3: TGTGCCAGCAGTGAAAGGGCCTCGAACACTGAAGCTTTCTTT. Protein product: CASSERASNTEAFF.

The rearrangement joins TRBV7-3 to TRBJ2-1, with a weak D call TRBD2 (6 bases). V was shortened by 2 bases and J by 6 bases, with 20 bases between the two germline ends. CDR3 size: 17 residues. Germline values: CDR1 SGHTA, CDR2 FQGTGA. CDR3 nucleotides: TGTGCCAGCAGCTTACTAGTCGGACGCTTGCGGGGCAATGAGCAGTTCTTC. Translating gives CASSLLVGRLRGNEQFF.

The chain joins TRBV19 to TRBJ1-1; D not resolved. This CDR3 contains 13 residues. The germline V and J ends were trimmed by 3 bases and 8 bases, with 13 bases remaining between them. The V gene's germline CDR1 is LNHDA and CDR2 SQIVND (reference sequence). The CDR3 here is CASSIMAAREAFF. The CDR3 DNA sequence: TGTGCCAGTAGTATTATGGCAGCAAGAGAAGCTTTCTTT.

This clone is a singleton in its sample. The CDR3 DNA reads as TGTGCCAGCAGCTTAGACGGGGCCAACTATGGCTACACCTTC. Protein sequence: CASSLDGANYGYTF. This chain connects TRBV7-2 to TRBJ1-2; D is possibly TRBD1 (5 bases). V was clipped by 1 base and J by 2 bases, with 8 bases between them. Germline CDR1 is SGHTA and CDR2 is FQGNSA. The CDR3 has 14 residues.

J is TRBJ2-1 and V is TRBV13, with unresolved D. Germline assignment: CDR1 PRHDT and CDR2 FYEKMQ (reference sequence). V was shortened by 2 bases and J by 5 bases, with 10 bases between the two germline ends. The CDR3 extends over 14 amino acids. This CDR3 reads CASSLSRSHNEQFF. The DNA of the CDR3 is TGTGCCAGCAGCTTATCTAGGTCTCACAATGAGCAGTTCTTC.

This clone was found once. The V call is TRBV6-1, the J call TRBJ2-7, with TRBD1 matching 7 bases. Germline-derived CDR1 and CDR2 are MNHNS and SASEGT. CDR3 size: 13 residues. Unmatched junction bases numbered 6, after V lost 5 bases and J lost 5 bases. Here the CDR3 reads CASSTDRFHEQYF. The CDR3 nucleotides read TGTGCCAGCAGTACGGACAGGTTCCACGAGCAGTACTTC.

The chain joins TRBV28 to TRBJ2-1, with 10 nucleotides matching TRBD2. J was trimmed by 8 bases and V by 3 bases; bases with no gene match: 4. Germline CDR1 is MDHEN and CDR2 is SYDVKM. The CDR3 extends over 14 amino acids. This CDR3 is CASSLLAGDDEQFF. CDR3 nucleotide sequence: TGTGCCAGCAGTTTGCTAGCGGGAGATGATGAGCAGTTCTTC.

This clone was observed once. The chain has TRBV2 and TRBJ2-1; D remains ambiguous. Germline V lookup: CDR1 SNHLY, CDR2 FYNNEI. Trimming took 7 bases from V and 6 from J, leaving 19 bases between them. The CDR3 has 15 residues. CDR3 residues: CASTHWARGGNEQFF. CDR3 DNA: TGTGCCAGCACCCACTGGGCCAGAGGTGGCAATGAGCAGTTCTTC.

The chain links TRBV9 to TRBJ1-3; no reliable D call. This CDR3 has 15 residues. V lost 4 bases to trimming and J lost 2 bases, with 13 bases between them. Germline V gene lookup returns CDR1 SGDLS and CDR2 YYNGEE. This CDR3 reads CASSTRSSPGNTIYF. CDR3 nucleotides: TGTGCCAGCAGCACCCGGTCCTCACCTGGAAACACCATATATTTT. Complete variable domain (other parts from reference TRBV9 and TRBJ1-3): DSGVTQTPKHLITATGQRVTLRCSPRSGDLSVYWYQQSLDQGLQFLIQYYNGEERAKGNILERFSAQQFPDLHSELNLSSLELGDSALYFCASSTRSSPGNTIYFGEGSWLTVV.

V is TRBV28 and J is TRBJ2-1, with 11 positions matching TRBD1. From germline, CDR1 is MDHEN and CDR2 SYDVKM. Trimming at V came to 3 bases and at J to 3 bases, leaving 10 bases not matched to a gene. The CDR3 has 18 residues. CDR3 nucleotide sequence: TGTGCCAGCAGTTTCCGGGACAGGGGGTCCCTTATCTACAATGAGCAGTTCTTC. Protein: CASSFRDRGSLIYNEQFF.

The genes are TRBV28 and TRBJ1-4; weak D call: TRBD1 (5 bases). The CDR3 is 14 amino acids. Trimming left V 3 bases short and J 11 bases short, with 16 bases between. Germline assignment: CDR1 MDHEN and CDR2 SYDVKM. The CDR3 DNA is TGTGCCAGCAGTTTGCGGGGCTACTATAGGAAACTGTTTTTT. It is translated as CASSLRGYYRKLFF.

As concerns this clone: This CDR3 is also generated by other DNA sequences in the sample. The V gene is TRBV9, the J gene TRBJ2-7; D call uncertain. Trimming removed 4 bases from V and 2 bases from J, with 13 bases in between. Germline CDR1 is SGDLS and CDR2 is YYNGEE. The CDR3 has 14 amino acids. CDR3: CASSPSGTTYEQYF. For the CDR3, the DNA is TGTGCCAGCAGCCCCTCGGGTACAACCTACGAGCAGTACTTC.

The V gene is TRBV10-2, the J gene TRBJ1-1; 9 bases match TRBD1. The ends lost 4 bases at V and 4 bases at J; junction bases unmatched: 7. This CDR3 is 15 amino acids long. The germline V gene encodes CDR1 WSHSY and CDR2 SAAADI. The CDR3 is CASSAYRGLVTEAFF. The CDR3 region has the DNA TGCGCCAGCAGTGCGTACAGGGGGCTCGTCACTGAAGCTTTCTTT.

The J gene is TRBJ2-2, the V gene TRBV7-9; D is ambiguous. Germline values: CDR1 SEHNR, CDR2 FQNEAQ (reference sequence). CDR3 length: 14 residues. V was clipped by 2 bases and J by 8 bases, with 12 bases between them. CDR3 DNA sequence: TGTGCCAGCAGCTTAATACAGTTTGGTGGGGAGCTGTTTTTT. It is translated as CASSLIQFGGELFF.

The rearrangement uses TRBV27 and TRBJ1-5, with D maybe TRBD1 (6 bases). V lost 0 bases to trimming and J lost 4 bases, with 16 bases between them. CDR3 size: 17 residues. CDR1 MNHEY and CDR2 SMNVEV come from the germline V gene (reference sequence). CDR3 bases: TGTGCCAGCAGTTTATCTCTATTGGGGGCAAGAAATCAGCCCCAGCATTTT. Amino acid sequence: CASSLSLLGARNQPQHF.

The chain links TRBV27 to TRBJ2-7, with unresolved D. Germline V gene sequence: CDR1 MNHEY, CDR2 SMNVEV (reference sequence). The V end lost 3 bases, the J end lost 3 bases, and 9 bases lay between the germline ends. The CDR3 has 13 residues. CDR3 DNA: TGTGCCAGCAGTTTCCTTGACGGCTACGAGCAGTACTTC. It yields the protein CASSFLDGYEQYF.

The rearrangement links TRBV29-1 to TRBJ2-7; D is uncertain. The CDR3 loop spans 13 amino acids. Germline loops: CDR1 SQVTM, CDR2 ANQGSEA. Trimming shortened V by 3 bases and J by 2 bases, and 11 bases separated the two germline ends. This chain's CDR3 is CSVEGAVPYEQYF. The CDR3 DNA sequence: TGCAGCGTTGAGGGCGCCGTGCCCTACGAGCAGTACTTC.

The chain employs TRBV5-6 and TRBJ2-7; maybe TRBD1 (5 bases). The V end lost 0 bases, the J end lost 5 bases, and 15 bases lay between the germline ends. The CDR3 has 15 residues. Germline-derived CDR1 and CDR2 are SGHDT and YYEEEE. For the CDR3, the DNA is TGTGCCAGCAGCTTGGGGACGCCAGGGTCCCACGAGCAGTACTTC. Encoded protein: CASSLGTPGSHEQYF. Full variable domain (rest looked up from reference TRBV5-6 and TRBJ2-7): DAGVTQSPTHLIKTRGQQVTLRCSPKSGHDTVSWYQQALGQGPQFIFQYYEEEERQRGNFPDRFSGHQFPNYSSELNVNALLLGDSALYLCASSLGTPGSHEQYFGPGTRLTVT.

CDR3 sequence (DNA): TGTGCCAGCAGCTCCCGGGACACGTTCTACAATGAGCAGTTCTTC. Residues: CASSSRDTFYNEQFF. The chain links TRBV5-6 to TRBJ2-1; tentatively, D is TRBD1 (6 bases). V was cut by 3 bases and J by 3 bases, with 13 bases left in between. Germline V gene sequence: CDR1 SGHDT, CDR2 YYEEEE. The CDR3 is 15 residues long.

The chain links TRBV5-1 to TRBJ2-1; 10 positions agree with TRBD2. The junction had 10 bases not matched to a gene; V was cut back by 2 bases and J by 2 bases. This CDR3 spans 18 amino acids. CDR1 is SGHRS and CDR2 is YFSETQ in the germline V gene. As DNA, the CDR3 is TGCGCCAGCAGCTTTGGGAATAGCGGGAGGATAGCCTACAATGAGCAGTTCTTC. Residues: CASSFGNSGRIAYNEQFF.

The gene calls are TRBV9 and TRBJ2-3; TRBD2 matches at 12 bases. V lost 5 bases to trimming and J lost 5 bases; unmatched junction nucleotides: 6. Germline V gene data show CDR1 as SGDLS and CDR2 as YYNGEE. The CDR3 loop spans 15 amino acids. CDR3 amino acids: CASSAGLAGGDTQYF. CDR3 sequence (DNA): TGTGCCAGCAGTGCGGGACTAGCGGGCGGAGATACGCAGTATTTT.

CDR3 sequence reads: CASSLGVAGPTGELFF. CDR3 in DNA: TGCGCCAGCAGCTTGGGGGTAGCGGGACCCACCGGGGAGCTGTTTTTT. V usage is TRBV5-1 and J usage is TRBJ2-2; TRBD2 matches at 8 bases. The V segment lost 0 bases and the J segment 4 bases; nucleotides outside the gene matches: 5. CDR1 is SGHRS and CDR2 is YFSETQ in the germline V gene. The CDR3 consists of 16 residues.

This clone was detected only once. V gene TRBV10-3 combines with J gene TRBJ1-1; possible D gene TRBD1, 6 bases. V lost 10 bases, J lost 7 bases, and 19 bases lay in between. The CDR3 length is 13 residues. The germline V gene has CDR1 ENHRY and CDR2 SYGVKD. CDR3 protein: CASHRDAKGEAFF. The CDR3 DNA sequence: TGTGCCAGCCACAGGGATGCCAAGGGTGAAGCTTTCTTT.